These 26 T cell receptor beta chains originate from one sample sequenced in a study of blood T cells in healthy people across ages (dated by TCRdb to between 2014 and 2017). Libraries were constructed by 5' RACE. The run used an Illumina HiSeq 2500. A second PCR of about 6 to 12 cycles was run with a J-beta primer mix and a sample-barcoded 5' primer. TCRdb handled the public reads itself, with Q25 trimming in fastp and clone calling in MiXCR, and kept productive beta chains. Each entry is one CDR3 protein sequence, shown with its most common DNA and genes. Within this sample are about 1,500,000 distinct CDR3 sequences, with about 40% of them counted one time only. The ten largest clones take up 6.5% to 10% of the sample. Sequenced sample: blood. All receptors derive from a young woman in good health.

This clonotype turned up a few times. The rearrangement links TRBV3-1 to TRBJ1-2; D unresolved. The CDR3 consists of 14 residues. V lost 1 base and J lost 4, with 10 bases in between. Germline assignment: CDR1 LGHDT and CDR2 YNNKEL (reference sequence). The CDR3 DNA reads TGTGCCAGCAGCCAAGGGGCCACCGGCTATGGCTACACCTTC. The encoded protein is CASSQGATGYGYTF. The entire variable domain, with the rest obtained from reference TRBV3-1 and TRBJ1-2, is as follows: DTAVSQTPKYLVTQMGNDKSIKCEQNLGHDTMYWYKQDSKKFLKIMFSYNNKELIINETVPNRFSPKSPDKAHLNLHINSLELGDSAVYFCASSQGATGYGYTFGSGTRLTVV.

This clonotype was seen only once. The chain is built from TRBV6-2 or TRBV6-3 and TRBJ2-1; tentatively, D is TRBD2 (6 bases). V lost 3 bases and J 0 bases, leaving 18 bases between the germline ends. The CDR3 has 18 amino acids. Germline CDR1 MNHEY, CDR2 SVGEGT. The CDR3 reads CASSYWPLYGGSYNEQFF. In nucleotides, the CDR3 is TGTGCCAGCAGTTATTGGCCTTTGTACGGGGGCTCCTACAATGAGCAGTTCTTC.

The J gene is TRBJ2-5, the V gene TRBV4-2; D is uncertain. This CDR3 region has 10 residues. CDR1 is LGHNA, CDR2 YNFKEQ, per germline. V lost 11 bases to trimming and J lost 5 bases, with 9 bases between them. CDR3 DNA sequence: TGTGCCCAAGGATGGGAGACCCAGTACTTC. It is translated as CAQGWETQYF.

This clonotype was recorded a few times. CDR3 sequence (DNA): TGTGCCAGCAGCCCACTACCCCAGAAATCCCCAGATACGCAGTATTTT. Translated, it gives CASSPLPQKSPDTQYF. The genes are TRBV11-2 and TRBJ2-3; no clear D. This CDR3 region has 16 residues. Trimming removed 5 bases at V and 4 bases at J, with 19 bases between. Germline CDR1 is SGHAT and CDR2 is FQNNGV.

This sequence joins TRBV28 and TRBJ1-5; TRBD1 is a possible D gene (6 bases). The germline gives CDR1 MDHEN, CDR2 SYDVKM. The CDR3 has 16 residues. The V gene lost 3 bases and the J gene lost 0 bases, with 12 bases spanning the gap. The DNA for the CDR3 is TGTGCCAGCAGTTTCCCTACAGGGAATAGCAATCAGCCCCAGCATTTT. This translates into CASSFPTGNSNQPQHF.

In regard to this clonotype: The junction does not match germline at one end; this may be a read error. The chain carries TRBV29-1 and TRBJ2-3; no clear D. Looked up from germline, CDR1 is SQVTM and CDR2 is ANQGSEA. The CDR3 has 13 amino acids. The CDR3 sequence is CSGRRGSKDTQYF. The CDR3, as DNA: TGCAGCGGTCGGAGAGGCAGCAAAGATACGCAGTATTTT.

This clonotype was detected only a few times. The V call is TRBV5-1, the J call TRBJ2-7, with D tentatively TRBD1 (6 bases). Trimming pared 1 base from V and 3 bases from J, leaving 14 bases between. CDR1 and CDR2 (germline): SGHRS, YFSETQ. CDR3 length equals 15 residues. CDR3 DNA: TGCGCCAGCAGCTTGCACAGGGACATCTTCTACGAGCAGTACTTC. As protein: CASSLHRDIFYEQYF.

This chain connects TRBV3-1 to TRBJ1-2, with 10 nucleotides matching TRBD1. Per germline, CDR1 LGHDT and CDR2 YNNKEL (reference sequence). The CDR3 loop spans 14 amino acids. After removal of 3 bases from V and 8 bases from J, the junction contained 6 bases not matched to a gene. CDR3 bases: TGTGCCAGCAGCCAGATTCGGACAGGGGGAGGCTACACCTTC. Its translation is CASSQIRTGGGYTF.

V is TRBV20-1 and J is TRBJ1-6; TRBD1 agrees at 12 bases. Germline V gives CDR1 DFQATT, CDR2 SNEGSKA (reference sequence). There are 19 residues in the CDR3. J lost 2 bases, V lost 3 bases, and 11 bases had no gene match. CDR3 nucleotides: TGCAGTGCTAGTGTGCCGGGACAGGGGGCTCGCACCTATAATTCACCCCTCCACTTT. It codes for CSASVPGQGARTYNSPLHF.

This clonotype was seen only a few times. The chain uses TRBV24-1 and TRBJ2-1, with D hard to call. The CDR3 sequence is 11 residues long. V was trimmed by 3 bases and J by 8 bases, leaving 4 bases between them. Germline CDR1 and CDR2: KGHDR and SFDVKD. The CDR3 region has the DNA TGTGCCACCAGTGATGGGTATGAGCAGTTCTTC. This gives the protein CATSDGYEQFF.

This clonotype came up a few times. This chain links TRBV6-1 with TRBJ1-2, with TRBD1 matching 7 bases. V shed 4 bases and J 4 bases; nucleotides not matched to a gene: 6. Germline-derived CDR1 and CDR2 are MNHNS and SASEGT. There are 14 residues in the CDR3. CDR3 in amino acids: CASSGDREIYGYTF. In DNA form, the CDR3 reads TGTGCCAGCAGTGGGGACAGAGAGATCTATGGCTACACCTTC.

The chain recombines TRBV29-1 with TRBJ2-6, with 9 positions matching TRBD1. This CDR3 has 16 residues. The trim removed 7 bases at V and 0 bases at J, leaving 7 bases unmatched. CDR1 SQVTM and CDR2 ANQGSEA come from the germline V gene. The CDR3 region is CSAQDRGSSGANVLTF. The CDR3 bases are TGCAGCGCCCAGGACAGGGGCAGCTCTGGGGCCAACGTCCTGACTTTC.

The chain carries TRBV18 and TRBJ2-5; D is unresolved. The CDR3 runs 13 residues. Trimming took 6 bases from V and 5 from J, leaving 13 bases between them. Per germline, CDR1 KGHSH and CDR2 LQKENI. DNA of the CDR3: TGTGCCAGCTCCCTGGTAGACGGTGAGACCCAGTACTTC. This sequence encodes CASSLVDGETQYF.

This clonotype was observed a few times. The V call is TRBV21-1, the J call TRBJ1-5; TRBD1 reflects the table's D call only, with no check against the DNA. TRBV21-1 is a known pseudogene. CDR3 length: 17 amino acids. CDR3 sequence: CASNPIGTAPSNQPQHF. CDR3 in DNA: TGTGCCAGCAATCCAATCGGGACCGCCCCGAGCAATCAGCCCCAGCATTTT.

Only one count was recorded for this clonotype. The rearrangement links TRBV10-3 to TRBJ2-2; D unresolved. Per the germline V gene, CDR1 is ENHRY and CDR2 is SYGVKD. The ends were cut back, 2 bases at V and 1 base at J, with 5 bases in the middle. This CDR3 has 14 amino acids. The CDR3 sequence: CAISENQNTGELFF. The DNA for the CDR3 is TGTGCCATCAGTGAGAACCAGAACACCGGGGAGCTGTTTTTT.

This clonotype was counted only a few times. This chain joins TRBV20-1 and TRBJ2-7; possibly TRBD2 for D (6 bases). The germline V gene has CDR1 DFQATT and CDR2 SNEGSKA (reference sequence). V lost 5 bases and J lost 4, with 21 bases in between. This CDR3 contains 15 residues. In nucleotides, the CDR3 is TGCAGTGCTTTGGGGACGTTCGGAGGGATTTACGAGCAGTACTTC. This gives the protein CSALGTFGGIYEQYF.

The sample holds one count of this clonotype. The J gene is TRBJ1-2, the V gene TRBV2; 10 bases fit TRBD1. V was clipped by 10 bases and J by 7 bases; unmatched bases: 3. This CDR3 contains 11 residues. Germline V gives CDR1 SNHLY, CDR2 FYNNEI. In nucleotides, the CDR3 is TGTGCCAACCGGGACAGGGGTGGCTACACCTTC. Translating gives CANRDRGGYTF.

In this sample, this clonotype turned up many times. The CDR3 DNA reads TGTGCCAGCAGTTTAGGGACAGGGGTTCATGGCTACACCTTC. As protein: CASSLGTGVHGYTF. This sequence joins TRBV12-3 or TRBV12-4 and TRBJ1-2; 9 positions match TRBD1. The CDR3 is made up of 14 amino acids. V lost 1 base, J lost 6 bases, and 3 bases stayed unmatched.

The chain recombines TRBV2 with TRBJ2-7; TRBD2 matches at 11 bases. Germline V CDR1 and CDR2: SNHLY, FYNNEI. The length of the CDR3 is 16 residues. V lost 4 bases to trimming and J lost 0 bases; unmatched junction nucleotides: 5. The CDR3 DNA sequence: TGTGCCAGCAGTGTAGCGGGAGGGCCCAACTCCTACGAGCAGTACTTC. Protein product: CASSVAGGPNSYEQYF.

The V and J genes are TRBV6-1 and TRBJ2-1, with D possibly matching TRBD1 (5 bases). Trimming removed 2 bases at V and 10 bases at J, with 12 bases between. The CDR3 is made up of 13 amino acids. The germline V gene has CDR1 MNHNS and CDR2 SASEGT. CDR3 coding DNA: TGTGCCAGCAGTGAAAGGGGTTGGGTCGAGCAGTTCTTC. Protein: CASSERGWVEQFF.

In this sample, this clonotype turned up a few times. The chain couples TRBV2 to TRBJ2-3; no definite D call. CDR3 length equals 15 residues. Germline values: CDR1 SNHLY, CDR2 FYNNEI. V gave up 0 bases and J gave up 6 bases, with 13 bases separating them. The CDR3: CASSEASPVVDTQYF. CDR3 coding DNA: TGTGCCAGCAGTGAAGCCAGTCCCGTGGTGGATACGCAGTATTTT. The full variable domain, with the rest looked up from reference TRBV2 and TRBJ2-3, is EPEVTQTPSHQVTQMGQEVILRCVPISNHLYFYWYRQILGQKVEFLVSFYNNEISEKSEIFDDQFSVERPDGSNFTLKIRSTKLEDSAMYFCASSEASPVVDTQYFGPGTRLTVL.

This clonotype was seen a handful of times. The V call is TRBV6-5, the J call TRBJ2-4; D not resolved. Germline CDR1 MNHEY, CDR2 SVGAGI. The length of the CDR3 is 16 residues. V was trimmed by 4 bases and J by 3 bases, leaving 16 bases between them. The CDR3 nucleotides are TGTGCCAGCAGTTCGCGGATCACCCTTGGCAAAAACATTCAGTACTTC. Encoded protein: CASSSRITLGKNIQYF.

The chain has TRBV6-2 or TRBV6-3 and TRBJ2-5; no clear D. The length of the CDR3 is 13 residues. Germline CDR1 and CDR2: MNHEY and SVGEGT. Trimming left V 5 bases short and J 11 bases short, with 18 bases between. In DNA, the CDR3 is TGTGCCAGCAGTCAGACCTACTACAATGAGCAGTACTTC. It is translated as CASSQTYYNEQYF.

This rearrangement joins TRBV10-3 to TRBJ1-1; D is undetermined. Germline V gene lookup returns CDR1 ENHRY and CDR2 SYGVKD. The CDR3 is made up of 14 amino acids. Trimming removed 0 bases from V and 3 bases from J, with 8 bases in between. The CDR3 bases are TGTGCCATCAGTGAGTCGGGGAAAGACACTGAAGCTTTCTTT. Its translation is CAISESGKDTEAFF.

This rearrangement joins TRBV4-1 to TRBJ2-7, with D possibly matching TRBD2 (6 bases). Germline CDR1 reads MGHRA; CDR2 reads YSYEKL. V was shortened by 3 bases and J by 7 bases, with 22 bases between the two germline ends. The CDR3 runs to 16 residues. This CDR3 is CASSQAAGPSSGEQYF. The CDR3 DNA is TGCGCCAGCAGCCAGGCGGCGGGACCCAGCTCCGGGGAGCAGTACTTC.

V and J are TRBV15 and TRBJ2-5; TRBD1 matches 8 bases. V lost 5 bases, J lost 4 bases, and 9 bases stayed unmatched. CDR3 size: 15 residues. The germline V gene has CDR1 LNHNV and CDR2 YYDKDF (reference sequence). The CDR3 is CATSGTLTGGETQYF. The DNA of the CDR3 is TGTGCCACCAGCGGAACTTTAACAGGGGGAGAGACCCAGTACTTC.